The 10 T cell receptor beta chains below come from one sample, sequenced in a study of T cells in women clearing cervical HPV infection. Measured with immunoSEQ multiplex PCR; TCRdb has only the in-frame clones, and not every one. The listing contains more than 20,000 clones. The sample consisted of blood buffy coat. These receptors all come from a woman aged 18-70 years with a cervical HPV16 infection that either progressed to CIN3+ or cleared (not recorded which).

Concerning this clone itself: The sequence runs out 3 residues before the end of the CDR3; the remainder is reconstructed from the germline J gene. This chain uses TRBV19 with TRBJ2-5, with 8 bases identical to TRBD2. The CDR3 is 16 amino acids. Germline-derived CDR1 and CDR2 are LNHDA and SQIVND (reference sequence). After removal of 5 bases from V and 5 bases from J, the junction contained 13 bases not matched to a gene. Incomplete CDR3 DNA: TGTGCCAGTAGTCCGAGACCAACTAGCGGAGGGGAGACC. Residues: CASSPRPTSGGET. The full CDR3 protein reads CASSPRPTSGGETQYF.

With respect to this clone: From the germline J gene comes the end of the CDR3, since the read stops 3 residues before it. J is TRBJ2-7 and V is TRBV11-2; a possible D gene is TRBD1 (5 bases). V lost 1 base, J lost 2 bases, and 9 bases lay in between. CDR1 and CDR2 (germline): SGHAT, FQNNGV. This CDR3 has 14 residues. CDR3 loop: CASSLGQGPYEQYF. The sequenced part of the CDR3 DNA is TGTGCCAGCAGCTTAGGGCAGGGCCCCTACGAG.

Regarding this clone: The CDR3 is cut off 3 residues early in the read; its end comes from the germline J gene. The chain is built from TRBV9 and TRBJ2-7; 8 bases line up with TRBD2. This CDR3 is 14 amino acids long. Germline V lookup: CDR1 SGDLS, CDR2 YYNGEE. The V segment lost 3 bases and the J segment 3 bases; nucleotides outside the gene matches: 5. The CDR3 bases that were read are TGTGCCAGCAGCGCGGGGACTAGTTACTACGAG. Translation: CASSAGTSYYE. The whole CDR3 protein is CASSAGTSYYEQYF.

With regard to this clone: The read gets to within 3 residues of the CDR3 end, and the germline J gene fills in the rest. The V gene is TRBV20-1, the J gene TRBJ1-5; D might be TRBD1 (5 bases). V was trimmed by 0 bases and J by 7 bases, leaving 16 bases between them. Germline V CDR1 and CDR2: DFQATT, SNEGSKA (reference sequence). The CDR3 covers 15 residues. The CDR3 bases that were read are TGCAGTGCTAGAGATCCGGGAGAAGGGGTCCAGCCC. Its protein product is CSARDPGEGVQP. The complete CDR3 sequence is CSARDPGEGVQPQHF.

Remarks on this clone: The read ends 3 residues shy of where the CDR3 ends; the end is completed using the germline J gene. V gene TRBV4-2 combines with J gene TRBJ2-7, with TRBD2 matching over 9 bases. This CDR3 comprises 15 residues. Germline V gives CDR1 LGHNA, CDR2 YNFKEQ. Trimming removed 0 bases from V and 2 bases from J; junction bases left unmatched: 2. Here the CDR3 reads CASSQDPSGAYEQYF. The covered CDR3 bases are TGTGCCAGCAGCCAAGATCCTAGCGGGGCCTACGAG.

Note on this clone: Read sequence stops 3 residues before the CDR3 end, and the germline J gene provides the missing end. The chain couples TRBV11-2 to TRBJ2-2, with D perhaps TRBD1 (5 bases). Trimming took off 5 bases at V and 5 bases at J, with 9 bases between the two ends. This CDR3 comprises 13 residues. CDR1 and CDR2 from the germline V gene are SGHAT and FQNNGV. The covered CDR3 bases are TGTGCCAGCAGCCAGGGTTATACCGGGGAG. It translates to CASSQGYTGE. The full CDR3 sequence reads CASSQGYTGELFF.

As concerns this clone: The read falls 3 residues short of the CDR3 end, and the missing part is taken from the germline J gene. J is TRBJ1-2 and V is TRBV18; D not resolved. The CDR3 totals 20 residues. Germline V gives CDR1 KGHSH, CDR2 LQKENI. The DNA read from the CDR3 is TGTGCCAGCTCACCAATTGGGAGCGGGAATTGGCTTGATGCCTACAATGAC. Translation gives CASSPIGSGNWLDAYND. The whole CDR3 protein reads CASSPIGSGNWLDAYNDYTF.

Turning to this clone: The sequence runs out 3 residues before the end of the CDR3; the remainder is reconstructed from the germline J gene. The J gene is TRBJ1-4, the V gene TRBV2; D is perhaps TRBD1 (5 bases). Trimming pared 7 bases from V and 5 bases from J, leaving 14 bases between. The CDR3 is 14 residues long. Per germline, CDR1 SNHLY and CDR2 FYNNEI. The CDR3: CASKEMGGNEKLFF. The DNA read from the CDR3 is TGTGCCAGCAAGGAGATGGGGGGAAATGAAAAA.

In regard to this clone: The read terminates 3 residues before the CDR3 end, so the remaining end is supplied by the germline J gene. This chain links TRBV30 with TRBJ1-4, with D possibly TRBD1 on 6 matching bases. CDR1 and CDR2 (germline): GTSNPN, SVGIG (reference sequence). The CDR3 length is 12 residues. CDR3 DNA, as far as it was read: TGTGCCTGGTCAGGGGTTAATTCACCA. Its translation: CAWSGVNSP. The full CDR3 sequence reads CAWSGVNSPLFF.

A remark on this clone: The CDR3 end lies 3 residues beyond the end of the read and is filled in from the germline J gene. The chain joins TRBV4-1 to TRBJ2-7; 7 bases match TRBD1. The CDR3 is 15 amino acids. In germline, CDR1 is MGHRA, CDR2 YSYEKL. V gave up 3 bases and J gave up 1 base; unmatched junction bases: 6. The covered CDR3 bases are TGCGCCAGCAGCCATCTTGGACAGGAATCCTACGAG. Its protein product is CASSHLGQESYE. The full CDR3 reads CASSHLGQESYEQYF.